The 21 T cell receptor beta chains in this list originate from one sample, sequenced in a study of CD8 T cells in ankylosing spondylitis (dated 2017 in TCRdb). The library was produced with 5' RACE. The data were produced on an Illumina HiSeq 2500. The public reads were run again by TCRdb, first through fastp at Q25 and then through MiXCR, and only productive beta chains were kept. Rows with one shared CDR3 protein collapse into an entry with the most common genes and DNA. The sample records around 300,000 distinct CDR3 sequences, around 10% of which are singletons. Together, the top ten hold 8% to 9.5% of the sample. Sequencing was carried out using blood, either unsorted or a sorted T cell fraction (not recorded which). These receptors originate from a female donor with ankylosing spondylitis or in good health (not recorded which).

This clonotype was recorded at least ten times. This chain joins TRBV7-9 and TRBJ2-3; TRBD2 matches 8 bases. CDR1 is SEHNR and CDR2 is FQNEAQ in the germline V gene (reference sequence). After removal of 2 bases from V and 1 base from J, the junction contained 2 bases not matched to a gene. There are 15 residues in the CDR3. CDR3 in DNA: TGTGCCAGCAGCTTAAAGACTAGCGGCACAGATACGCAGTATTTT. This codes for CASSLKTSGTDTQYF.

This clonotype was seen a few times. The gene calls are TRBV28 and TRBJ1-4, with 9 bases identical to TRBD1. The CDR3 totals 13 residues. CDR1 and CDR2 (germline): MDHEN, SYDVKM. After removal of 8 bases from V and 5 bases from J, the junction contained 3 bases not matched to a gene. This CDR3 is CASEDRGNEKLFF. The CDR3 bases are TGTGCCAGCGAGGACAGGGGCAATGAAAAACTGTTTTTT.

This clonotype was observed at least ten times. The chain carries TRBV18 and TRBJ1-2; D uncertain. This CDR3 region has 13 residues. The V end lost 2 bases, the J end lost 5 bases, and 9 bases lay between the germline ends. Germline CDR1 and CDR2: KGHSH and LQKENI. The CDR3 DNA reads as TGTGCCAGCTCACCAGGCCAGAAGTATGGCTACACCTTC. It specifies CASSPGQKYGYTF.

This clonotype was found many times. The chain carries TRBV20-1 and TRBJ2-7, with TRBD2 identical over 9 bases. J gave up 7 bases and V 5 bases, and 9 bases lay outside the gene matches. This CDR3 has 13 residues. Germline V gives CDR1 DFQATT, CDR2 SNEGSKA (reference sequence). The CDR3 bases are TGCAGTGCTCCCGGGACTAGCATGAGGGAGCAGTACTTC. As protein: CSAPGTSMREQYF.

V is TRBV12-3 or TRBV12-4 and J is TRBJ1-2; 9 nucleotides align to TRBD1. The CDR3 covers 19 residues. After removal of 4 bases from V and 3 bases from J, the junction contained 18 bases not matched to a gene. As DNA, the CDR3 is TGTGCCAGCAGTTGGGGCATGGGACAGGGTGGAATATGGGACTATGGCTACACCTTC. As protein: CASSWGMGQGGIWDYGYTF.

This clonotype was recorded many times. This chain connects TRBV20-1 to TRBJ2-1, with D possibly matching TRBD2 (6 bases). Germline lookup yields CDR1 DFQATT and CDR2 SNEGSKA (reference sequence). V was trimmed by 8 bases and J by 7 bases, leaving 21 bases between them. The CDR3 consists of 14 residues. The CDR3 nucleotides are TGCAGTAGCACGGGAGTAGCTGTTATAAATGAGCAGTTCTTC. Translated, it gives CSSTGVAVINEQFF.

The sample holds many counts of this clonotype. CDR3 DNA: TGCGCCAGCAGTTACCCGATGAGGGACTCCTACAATGAGCAGTTCTTC. It codes for CASSYPMRDSYNEQFF. This chain connects TRBV5-1 to TRBJ2-1, with a tentative D call TRBD2 (5 bases). Trimming took off 5 bases at V and 0 bases at J, with 15 bases between the two ends. The CDR3 contains 16 residues. Germline V CDR1 and CDR2: SGHRS, YFSETQ.

The sample holds many counts of this clonotype. This rearrangement joins TRBV4-3 to TRBJ2-2; no firm D call. Trimming shortened V by 7 bases and J by 6 bases, and 15 bases separated the two germline ends. Germline V gene data show CDR1 as LGHNA and CDR2 as YSLEER. This CDR3 is built from 14 residues. CDR3 sequence: CASTTRVGSGELFF. DNA of the CDR3: TGCGCCAGCACTACCCGGGTCGGTTCCGGGGAGCTGTTTTTT.

The chain is built from TRBV11-3 and TRBJ2-2, with D possibly called TRBD1 or TRBD2 (6 bases each). The CDR3 consists of 16 residues. V dropped 4 bases and J dropped 5 bases, with 17 bases sitting between them. Per germline, CDR1 SGHNT and CDR2 YENEEA. CDR3 in DNA: TGTGCCAGCAGCTATCAGGGGACTCAGGAAACCGGGGAGCTGTTTTTT. The encoded protein is CASSYQGTQETGELFF.

This clonotype was found many times. The J gene is TRBJ2-2, the V gene TRBV6-1; the D is unclear. V lost 6 bases and J 7 bases, leaving 12 bases between the germline ends. Germline CDR1 and CDR2: MNHNS and SASEGT. The CDR3 sequence is 13 residues long. As DNA, the CDR3 is TGTGCCAGCAGACCCTCGACCGTCGGGGAGCTGTTTTTT. It is translated as CASRPSTVGELFF.

Worth noting for this clonotype: This CDR3 fails to terminate in the conserved phenylalanine or tryptophan, so it likely reflects a read error. The V and J genes are TRBV12-3 or TRBV12-4 and TRBJ2-2, with D tentatively TRBD1 (5 bases). The CDR3 has 14 amino acids. The V end lost 4 bases, the J end lost 7 bases, and 13 bases lay between the germline ends. The CDR3 DNA is TGTGCCAGCAGTTCCAGGGTATTGGGCGGGGAGCTGTTTTTA. Amino acid sequence: CASSSRVLGGELFL.

This clonotype occurred once. The chain recombines TRBV28 with TRBJ2-2; no clear D gene. CDR1 is MDHEN and CDR2 is SYDVKM in the germline V gene. The V gene lost 6 bases and the J gene lost 13 bases, with 15 bases spanning the gap. This CDR3 has 12 amino acids. CDR3 amino acids: CASSPHPVGLFF. The DNA of the CDR3 is TGTGCCAGCAGCCCACACCCGGTGGGGCTGTTTTTT.

The chain joins TRBV5-1 to TRBJ1-6; 8 bases are a match to TRBD1. V lost 0 bases to trimming and J lost 6 bases; unmatched junction nucleotides: 11. Germline CDR1 SGHRS, CDR2 YFSETQ. This CDR3 region has 18 residues. CDR3 nucleotides: TGCGCCAGCAGCTTGGCCCCCCTTGGACAGGGCGGTAATTCACCCCTCCACTTT. Protein sequence: CASSLAPLGQGGNSPLHF. The whole variable domain, remainder taken from reference TRBV5-1 and TRBJ1-6, is KAGVTQTPRYLIKTRGQQVTLSCSPISGHRSVSWYQQTPGQGLQFLFEYFSETQRNKGNFPGRFSGRQFSNSRSEMNVSTLELGDSALYLCASSLAPLGQGGNSPLHFGNGTRLTVT.

This clonotype appeared many times. The genes are TRBV13 and TRBJ2-7, with D perhaps TRBD1 (6 bases). Germline V gene sequence: CDR1 PRHDT, CDR2 FYEKMQ (reference sequence). This CDR3 is 13 amino acids long. V shed 3 bases and J shed 3 bases, with 9 bases lying between them. The chain's CDR3 is CASSLKQGYEQYF. CDR3 bases: TGTGCCAGCAGCTTGAAACAGGGCTACGAGCAGTACTTC.

Ten or more counts support this clonotype. CDR3 bases: TGTGCCAGCAGTTTTTCAGGGGCGTTCGACGAGCAGTACTTC. It translates to CASSFSGAFDEQYF. The chain couples TRBV28 to TRBJ2-7; D might be TRBD1 (6 bases). CDR1 and CDR2 (germline): MDHEN, SYDVKM. This CDR3 contains 14 residues. Between the trimmed V and J ends, which lost 3 bases and 5 bases, there was a span of 14 bases.

This clonotype was counted at least ten times. The chain is built from TRBV28 and TRBJ2-7, with TRBD1 matching 7 bases. The V segment lost 6 bases and the J segment 5 bases; nucleotides outside the gene matches: 10. The CDR3 contains 14 residues. Per germline, CDR1 MDHEN and CDR2 SYDVKM. CDR3 nucleotide sequence: TGTGCCAGCAGAACAGGGGCTATATACAACGAGCAGTACTTC. Protein sequence: CASRTGAIYNEQYF.

This sequence joins TRBV5-1 and TRBJ2-3; TRBD2 matches at 8 bases. V shed 0 bases, J shed 5 bases, and the junction held 8 bases outside the gene matches. Germline V gene sequence: CDR1 SGHRS, CDR2 YFSETQ. This CDR3 spans 16 amino acids. The CDR3 region has the DNA TGCGCCAGCAGCTTGGTGGGTCGGGGGGGCCGAGATACGCAGTATTTT. Protein: CASSLVGRGGRDTQYF.

Ten or more counts support this clonotype. This chain's CDR3 is CASSYFMAAGSSYEQYF. CDR3 nucleotide sequence: TGTGCCAGCAGTTACTTTATGGCGGCAGGTAGCTCCTACGAGCAGTACTTC. This chain links TRBV6-5 with TRBJ2-7; unclear D gene. The CDR3 is made up of 17 amino acids. Germline lookup yields CDR1 MNHEY and CDR2 SVGAGI. Trimming pared 1 base from V and 0 bases from J, leaving 16 bases between.

In this sample, this clonotype turned up many times. At one end the junction does not follow the germline gene, possibly because of a read error. The V gene is TRBV7-9, the J gene TRBJ2-7; 7 bases are a match to TRBD2. The CDR3 extends over 13 amino acids. The germline gives CDR1 SEHNR, CDR2 FQNEAQ (reference sequence). CDR3 bases: TGTGCCAGCAGCCTAGCGGTTTCCTACGAGCAGTACTTC. It codes for CASSLAVSYEQYF.

In its sample, this clonotype was seen many times. The chain has TRBV29-1 and TRBJ2-2; D unclear. The CDR3 has 13 residues. Trimming removed 4 bases at V and 4 bases at J, with 10 bases between. Germline V gene sequence: CDR1 SQVTM, CDR2 ANQGSEA. The CDR3 nucleotides read TGCAGCGTTGGGCAGGTCATCACCGGGGAGCTGTTTTTT. Protein: CSVGQVITGELFF.

This clonotype has ten or more counts. The rearrangement joins TRBV20-1 to TRBJ2-7; no reliable D call. The CDR3 is made up of 10 amino acids. Trimming took off 5 bases at V and 4 bases at J, with 6 bases between the two ends. Per germline, CDR1 DFQATT and CDR2 SNEGSKA (reference sequence). CDR3 coding DNA: TGCAGTGCTTGGAAGTACGAGCAGTACTTC. Protein: CSAWKYEQYF.